Presented here are 23 T cell receptor beta chains from one specimen sequenced in a study of T cell repertoires in cytomegalovirus infection. Each CDR3 protein is one row after TCRdb ran MiXCR on the reads. The sample carries more than 250,000 distinct CDR3 sequences, 20% to 30% recorded once. For these receptors, no antigen is known. Sequencing used cultured PBMCs, obtained from culture after CMV antigen stimulation. The origin of the receptors is a human donor in good health (CMV status not recorded). Some clones in this sample may be carry-over from other donors' samples.

This clonotype showed up many times. The gene calls are TRBV7-2 and TRBJ1-5; D might be TRBD1 (5 bases). Germline V gene sequence: CDR1 SGHTA, CDR2 FQGNSA. With 1 base removed from V and 6 bases from J, the gap between germline ends came to 13 bases. The CDR3 runs 15 residues. The CDR3 region has the DNA TGTGCCAGCAGCTTAGTTCTTCAGGGCAGTCAGCCCCAGCATTTT. Translating gives CASSLVLQGSQPQHF.

In this sample, this clonotype turned up a few times. The chain links TRBV19 to TRBJ1-6; 10 bases fit TRBD1. Looked up from germline, CDR1 is LNHDA and CDR2 is SQIVND (reference sequence). The CDR3 contains 15 residues. V was clipped by 5 bases and J by 13 bases; unmatched bases: 11. CDR3 nucleotide sequence: TGTGCCAGTAGTCGAGACCGGGACAGGGGCGCGCCCCTCCACTTT. Amino acid sequence: CASSRDRDRGAPLHF.

V usage is TRBV11-2 and J usage is TRBJ2-7; TRBD2 agrees at 15 bases. The CDR3 loop spans 16 amino acids. From germline, CDR1 is SGHAT and CDR2 FQNNGV. V trimming: 5 bases; J trimming: 5 bases; junction bases outside the gene matches: 7. CDR3 DNA: TGTGCCAGCAGCAGACCCGGACTAGCGGGAGGGAACGAGCAGTACGTC. As protein: CASSRPGLAGGNEQYV.

This clonotype showed up just a few times. The V call is TRBV19, the J call TRBJ2-7; 8 nucleotides line up with TRBD2. This CDR3 contains 13 residues. V was clipped by 3 bases and J by 3 bases; unmatched bases: 1. The germline gives CDR1 LNHDA, CDR2 SQIVND (reference sequence). CDR3 sequence reads: CASSITSGYEQYF. CDR3 nucleotides: TGTGCCAGTAGTATTACTAGCGGCTACGAGCAGTACTTC.

The chain is built from TRBV2 and TRBJ2-1; 9 bases agree with TRBD2. V shed 3 bases and J 8 bases; nucleotides not matched to a gene: 5. The CDR3 sequence is 14 residues long. The germline V gene has CDR1 SNHLY and CDR2 FYNNEI. The CDR3 sequence: CASSDLAGVDEQFF. CDR3 DNA: TGTGCCAGCAGTGATTTAGCGGGAGTTGATGAGCAGTTCTTC. Filled out from reference TRBV2 and TRBJ2-1, the complete variable domain reads EPEVTQTPSHQVTQMGQEVILRCVPISNHLYFYWYRQILGQKVEFLVSFYNNEISEKSEIFDDQFSVERPDGSNFTLKIRSTKLEDSAMYFCASSDLAGVDEQFFGPGTRLTVL.

This clonotype appeared a few times. This chain uses TRBV20-1 with TRBJ1-2, with D possibly being TRBD1 (6 bases). Germline CDR1 and CDR2: DFQATT and SNEGSKA (reference sequence). There are 15 residues in the CDR3. V was pared by 6 bases and J by 4 bases, with 21 bases between. For the CDR3, the DNA is TGCAGTGCCAGAAGAAATTCAGGGGACCCCTATGGCTACACCTTC. This encodes CSARRNSGDPYGYTF.

This clonotype was detected many times. This rearrangement joins TRBV7-2 to TRBJ2-6, with 7 bases that match TRBD1. The CDR3 runs 16 residues. V was pared by 5 bases and J by 0 bases, with 4 bases of the junction left unmatched. CDR1 SGHTA and CDR2 FQGNSA come from the germline V gene. The CDR3 loop reads CASSQGGYSGANVLTF. In nucleotides, the CDR3 is TGTGCCAGCAGCCAAGGGGGCTACTCTGGGGCCAACGTCCTGACTTTC.

The sample holds many counts of this clonotype. The CDR3 nucleotides are TGTGCCAGCAGTTACTCGATTGGCCTCCCAGGCCCTCAAGAGACCCAGTACTTC. This encodes CASSYSIGLPGPQETQYF. V and J are TRBV6-5 and TRBJ2-5; D uncertain. V lost 0 bases and J lost 2, with 19 bases in between. CDR1 and CDR2 from the germline V gene are MNHEY and SVGAGI. The CDR3 has 18 residues.

This clonotype was detected only a few times. The chain employs TRBV28 and TRBJ2-6; the D call may be TRBD1 or TRBD2 (5 bases each). The germline V and J ends were trimmed by 3 bases and 0 bases, with 9 bases remaining between them. This CDR3 contains 16 residues. Germline V gene data show CDR1 as MDHEN and CDR2 as SYDVKM. The CDR3 reads CASSFGTASGANVLTF. In nucleotides, the CDR3 is TGTGCCAGCAGTTTTGGGACGGCCTCTGGGGCCAACGTCCTGACTTTC.

This clonotype was seen repeatedly, ten times or more. The chain employs TRBV6-2 or TRBV6-3 and TRBJ2-2; 10 bases fit TRBD2. In germline, CDR1 is MNHEY, CDR2 SVGEGT. Trimming took 4 bases from V and 4 from J; bases not matched to a gene: 0. The length of the CDR3 is 14 residues. The CDR3 region is CASSLAGGTGELFF. In DNA form, the CDR3 reads TGTGCCAGCAGTTTAGCGGGAGGCACCGGGGAGCTGTTTTTT.

In its sample, this clonotype was seen many times. The chain uses TRBV6-2 or TRBV6-3 and TRBJ1-1, with 7 bases matching TRBD1. This CDR3 is 15 amino acids long. Germline V lookup: CDR1 MNHEY, CDR2 SVGEGT. The V and J ends lost 2 bases and 5 bases, in that order; junction bases with no gene match: 8. The CDR3 region has the DNA TGTGCCAGCAGTTACAGAGGGGGCGCGTCTACTGAAGCTTTCTTT. Translated, it gives CASSYRGGASTEAFF.

V gene TRBV6-1 combines with J gene TRBJ2-4; D call uncertain. CDR3 length: 14 amino acids. V was clipped by 5 bases and J by 0 bases, with 8 bases between them. The V gene's germline CDR1 is MNHNS and CDR2 SASEGT. CDR3 DNA sequence: TGTGCCAGCAGTACTTGGACAGCCAAAAACATTCAGTACTTC. This encodes CASSTWTAKNIQYF.

This clonotype was recorded a few times. The chain recombines TRBV28 with TRBJ2-2; D is ambiguous. Deletions cut 7 bases from V and 4 bases from J, with 10 bases between. The CDR3 totals 13 residues. Germline V gives CDR1 MDHEN, CDR2 SYDVKM. The CDR3 loop reads CASMLVGTGELFF. DNA for the CDR3: TGTGCCAGCATGCTAGTGGGCACCGGGGAGCTGTTTTTT.

The rearrangement uses TRBV7-9 and TRBJ2-3, with a possible D match to TRBD2 (6 bases). The germline CDR1 and CDR2 sequences are SEHNR and FQNEAQ (reference sequence). V lost 5 bases and J lost 4, with 13 bases in between. This CDR3 is built from 14 residues. The CDR3 bases are TGTGCCAGCAGCGCGGGACCTGCATCAGATACGCAGTATTTT. Translation gives CASSAGPASDTQYF.

This chain links TRBV7-2 with TRBJ2-7; D gene unclear. Germline CDR1 is SGHTA and CDR2 is FQGNSA. Trimming pared 5 bases from V and 4 bases from J, leaving 18 bases between. This CDR3 is 15 amino acids long. CDR3 bases: TGTGCCAGCAGCCTACTGGAGCTAGGTCGGTACGAGCAGTACTTC. Translated, it gives CASSLLELGRYEQYF.

The chain combines TRBV6-6 with TRBJ2-7; D gene uncertain. CDR3 length equals 14 residues. Per germline, CDR1 MNHNY and CDR2 SVGAGI (reference sequence). V was pared by 0 bases and J by 0 bases, with 6 bases between. CDR3 nucleotides: TGTGCCAGCAGTTACTCAGGGAACTCCTACGAGCAGTACTTC. This sequence encodes CASSYSGNSYEQYF.

This clonotype was detected ten times or more. This chain connects TRBV25-1 to TRBJ1-1; D is undetermined. The CDR3 consists of 15 residues. Trimming removed 7 bases at V and 0 bases at J, with 15 bases between. Germline CDR1 and CDR2: MGHDK and SYGVNS. The CDR3, as DNA: TGTGCCAGCAACCGCAGGACGGGATTGAACACTGAAGCTTTCTTT. It translates to CASNRRTGLNTEAFF.

This clonotype showed up many times. The chain has TRBV7-2 and TRBJ2-5; 7 bases agree with TRBD2. The CDR3 covers 17 residues. The junction had 10 bases not matched to a gene; V was cut back by 2 bases and J by 1 base. Germline CDR1 and CDR2: SGHTA and FQGNSA. CDR3 DNA sequence: TGTGCCAGCAGCTTAAGGAGGTCCTCGGGGGGCCAAGAGACCCAGTACTTC. Its protein is CASSLRRSSGGQETQYF.

The table lists this clonotype with many counts. The rearrangement joins TRBV7-2 to TRBJ1-5; a weak D match, TRBD1 (6 bases). The CDR3 runs 14 residues. Trimming removed 2 bases at V and 11 bases at J, with 16 bases between. The germline V gene has CDR1 SGHTA and CDR2 FQGNSA. The CDR3 DNA follows: TGTGCCAGCAGCTTAAGGGCAGGGGAGGAGGCCCAGCATTTT. The encoded protein is CASSLRAGEEAQHF.

The CDR3 here is CASSYRDRDRETQYF. In DNA, the CDR3 is TGTGCCAGCAGTTACCGGGACAGGGATCGAGAGACCCAGTACTTC. J is TRBJ2-5 and V is TRBV6-5, with TRBD1 matching over 9 bases. Germline V gives CDR1 MNHEY, CDR2 SVGAGI. The CDR3 covers 15 residues. V shed 2 bases, J shed 4 bases, and the junction held 5 bases outside the gene matches.

The rearrangement uses TRBV6-2 or TRBV6-3 and TRBJ2-7, with D hard to call. The CDR3 spans 12 residues. The germline V gene has CDR1 MNHEY and CDR2 SVGEGT. The V end lost 2 bases, the J end lost 4 bases, and 6 bases lay between the germline ends. The CDR3 region is CASSYMGYEQYV. Written as DNA, the CDR3 is TGTGCCAGCAGTTACATGGGGTACGAGCAGTACGTC.

The chain uses TRBV11-3 and TRBJ2-1; no clear D gene. CDR3 size: 16 residues. Looked up from germline, CDR1 is SGHNT and CDR2 is YENEEA. V gave up 3 bases and J gave up 0 bases, with 12 bases separating them. The CDR3: CASSFVGSLSYNEQFF. In DNA, the CDR3 is TGTGCCAGCAGCTTTGTGGGAAGCCTCTCCTACAATGAGCAGTTCTTC.

The chain links TRBV27 to TRBJ1-2; 9 bases line up with TRBD1. CDR1 is MNHEY and CDR2 is SMNVEV in the germline V gene (reference sequence). The CDR3 length is 15 residues. The trim removed 5 bases at V and 8 bases at J, leaving 12 bases unmatched. CDR3 amino acids: CASSPGTGIWSGYTF. As DNA, the CDR3 is TGTGCCAGCAGTCCTGGGACAGGGATATGGAGCGGCTACACCTTC.